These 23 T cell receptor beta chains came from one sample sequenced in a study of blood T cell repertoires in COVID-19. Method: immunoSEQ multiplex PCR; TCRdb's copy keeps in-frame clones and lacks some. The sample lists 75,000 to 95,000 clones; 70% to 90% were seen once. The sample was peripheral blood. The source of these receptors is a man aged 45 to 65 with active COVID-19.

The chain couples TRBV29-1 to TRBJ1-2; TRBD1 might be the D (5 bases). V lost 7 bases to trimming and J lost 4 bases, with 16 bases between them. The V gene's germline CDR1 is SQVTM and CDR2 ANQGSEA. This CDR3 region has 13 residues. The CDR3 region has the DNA TGCAGCGCTCACGGCGGGGGAGGCTATGGCTACACCTTC. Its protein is CSAHGGGGYGYTF.

As DNA, the CDR3 is TGCAGCGCCAGAACCGGGGGGACCCAGGGCGAGCAGTACTTC. It is translated as CSARTGGTQGEQYF. The chain employs TRBV29-1 and TRBJ2-7; 7 positions match TRBD2. This CDR3 is 14 amino acids long. From germline, CDR1 is SQVTM and CDR2 ANQGSEA. With 7 bases clipped from V and 6 bases from J, the junction kept 15 bases outside the gene matches.

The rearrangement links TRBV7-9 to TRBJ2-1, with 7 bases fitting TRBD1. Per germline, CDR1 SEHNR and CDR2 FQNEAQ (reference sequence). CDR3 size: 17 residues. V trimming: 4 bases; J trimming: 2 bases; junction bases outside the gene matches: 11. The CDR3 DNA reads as TGTGCCAGCAGCTCAACCCGACGACAGGGTCCCTACAATGAGCAGTTCTTC. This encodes CASSSTRRQGPYNEQFF.

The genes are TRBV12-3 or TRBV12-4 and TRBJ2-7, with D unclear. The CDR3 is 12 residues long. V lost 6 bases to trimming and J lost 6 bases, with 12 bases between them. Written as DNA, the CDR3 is TGTGCCAGCAGCCGCGACAAGATCGAGCAGTACTTC. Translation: CASSRDKIEQYF.

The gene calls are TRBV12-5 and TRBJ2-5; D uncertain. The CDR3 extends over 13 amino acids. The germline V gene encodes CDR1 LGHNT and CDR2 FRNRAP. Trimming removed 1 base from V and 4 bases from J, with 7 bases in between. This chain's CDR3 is CASGLARGETQYF. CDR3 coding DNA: TGTGCTAGTGGTTTGGCGCGTGGAGAGACCCAGTACTTC.

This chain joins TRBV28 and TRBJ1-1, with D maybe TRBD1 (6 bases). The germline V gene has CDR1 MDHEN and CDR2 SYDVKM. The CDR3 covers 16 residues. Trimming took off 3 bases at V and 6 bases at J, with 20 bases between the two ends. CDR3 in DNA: TGTGCCAGCAGTTTTTTCAGTAGGGGGTTGTTATCTGAAGCTTTCTTT. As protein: CASSFFSRGLLSEAFF. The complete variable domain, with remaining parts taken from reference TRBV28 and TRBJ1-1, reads DVKVTQSSRYLVKRTGEKVFLECVQDMDHENMFWYRQDPGLGLRLIYFSYDVKMKEKGDIPEGYSVSREKKERFSLILESASTNQTSMYLCASSFFSRGLLSEAFFGQGTRLTVV.

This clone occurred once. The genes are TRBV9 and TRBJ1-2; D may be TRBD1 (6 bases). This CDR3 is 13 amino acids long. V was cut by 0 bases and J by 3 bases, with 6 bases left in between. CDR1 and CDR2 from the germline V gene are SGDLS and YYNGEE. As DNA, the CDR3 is TGTGCCAGCAGCGTAGAGGGGGACTATGGCTACACCTTC. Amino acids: CASSVEGDYGYTF.

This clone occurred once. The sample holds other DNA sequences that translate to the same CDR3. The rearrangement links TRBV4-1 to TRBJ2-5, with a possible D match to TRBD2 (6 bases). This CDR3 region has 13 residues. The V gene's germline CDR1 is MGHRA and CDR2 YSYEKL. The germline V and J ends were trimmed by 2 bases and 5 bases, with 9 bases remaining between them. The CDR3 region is CASSQWRGETQYF. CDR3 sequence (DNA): TGCGCCAGCAGCCAATGGCGGGGCGAGACCCAGTACTTC.

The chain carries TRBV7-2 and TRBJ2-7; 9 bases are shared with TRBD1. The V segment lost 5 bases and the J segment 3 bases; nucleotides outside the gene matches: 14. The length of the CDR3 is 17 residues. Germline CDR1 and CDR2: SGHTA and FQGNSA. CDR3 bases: TGTGCCAGCAGCCCGGCCGCGGGACAGGGTTTTCTCTACGAGCAGTACTTC. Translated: CASSPAAGQGFLYEQYF.

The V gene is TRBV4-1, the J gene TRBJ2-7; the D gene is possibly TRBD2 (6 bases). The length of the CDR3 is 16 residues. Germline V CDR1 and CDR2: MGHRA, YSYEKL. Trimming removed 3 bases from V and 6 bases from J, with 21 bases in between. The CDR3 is CASSQLPSGLPGEQYF. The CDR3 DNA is TGCGCCAGCAGCCAGCTTCCGTCGGGACTCCCCGGCGAGCAGTACTTC.

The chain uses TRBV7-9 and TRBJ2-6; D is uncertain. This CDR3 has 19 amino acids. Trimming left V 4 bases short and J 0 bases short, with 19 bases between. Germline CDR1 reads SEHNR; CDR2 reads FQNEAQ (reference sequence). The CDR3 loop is CASSSRLPSRSSGANVLTF. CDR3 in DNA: TGTGCCAGCAGCTCCCGTCTCCCGAGTCGGAGCTCTGGGGCCAACGTCCTGACTTTC.

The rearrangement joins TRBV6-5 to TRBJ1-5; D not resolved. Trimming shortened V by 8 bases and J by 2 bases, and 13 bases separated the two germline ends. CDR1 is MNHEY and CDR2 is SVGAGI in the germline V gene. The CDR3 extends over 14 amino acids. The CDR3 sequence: CASGRAPGNQPQHF. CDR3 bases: TGTGCCAGCGGGCGGGCGCCTGGCAATCAGCCCCAGCATTTT.

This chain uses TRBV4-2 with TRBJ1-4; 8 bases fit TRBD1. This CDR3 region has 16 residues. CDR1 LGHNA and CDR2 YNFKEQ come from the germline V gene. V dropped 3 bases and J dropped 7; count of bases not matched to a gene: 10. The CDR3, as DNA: TGTGCCAGCAGCCAGGCACCCCAGGGGGCGGGTGAAAAACTGTTTTTT. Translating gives CASSQAPQGAGEKLFF.

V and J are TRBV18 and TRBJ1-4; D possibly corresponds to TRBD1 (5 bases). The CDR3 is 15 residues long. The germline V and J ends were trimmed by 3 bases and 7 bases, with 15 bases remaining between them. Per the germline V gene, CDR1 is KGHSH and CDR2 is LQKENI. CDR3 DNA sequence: TGTGCCAGCTCACCGCGGGACGGTAGTGGTGAAAAACTGTTTTTT. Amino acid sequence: CASSPRDGSGEKLFF.

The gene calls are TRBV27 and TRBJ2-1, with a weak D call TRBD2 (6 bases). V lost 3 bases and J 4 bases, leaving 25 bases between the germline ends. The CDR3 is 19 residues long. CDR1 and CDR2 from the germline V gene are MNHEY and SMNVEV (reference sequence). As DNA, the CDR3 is TGTGCCAGCAGTTTTTTCCCCTCGGTACGGGGGATAGGGTACAATGAGCAGTTCTTC. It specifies CASSFFPSVRGIGYNEQFF.

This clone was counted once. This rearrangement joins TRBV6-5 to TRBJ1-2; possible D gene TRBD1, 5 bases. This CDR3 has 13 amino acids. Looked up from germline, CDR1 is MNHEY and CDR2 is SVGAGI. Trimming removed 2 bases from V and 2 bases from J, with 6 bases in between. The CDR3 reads CASSYGANYGYTF. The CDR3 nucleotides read TGTGCCAGCAGTTACGGGGCCAACTATGGCTACACCTTC.

In DNA form, the CDR3 reads TGCGCCAGCAGCTTGTCTCCCGGGGGGGCCAACGTCCTGACTTTC. Residues: CASSLSPGGANVLTF. The V gene is TRBV5-1, the J gene TRBJ2-6; D uncertain. This CDR3 spans 15 amino acids. Germline values: CDR1 SGHRS, CDR2 YFSETQ. V was cut by 1 base and J by 4 bases, with 9 bases left in between.

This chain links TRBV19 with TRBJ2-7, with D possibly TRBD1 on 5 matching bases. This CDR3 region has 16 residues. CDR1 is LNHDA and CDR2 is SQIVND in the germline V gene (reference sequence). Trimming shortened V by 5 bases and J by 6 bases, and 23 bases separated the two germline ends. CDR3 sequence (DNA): TGTGCCAGTAGTCCGCAATACAGGACCCTCTACGCCGAGCAGTACTTC. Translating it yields CASSPQYRTLYAEQYF.

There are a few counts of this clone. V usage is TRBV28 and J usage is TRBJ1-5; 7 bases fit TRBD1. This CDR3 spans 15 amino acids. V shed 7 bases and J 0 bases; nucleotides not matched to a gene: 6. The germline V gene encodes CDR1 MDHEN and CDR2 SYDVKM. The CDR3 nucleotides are TGTGCCAGCACCCTAGGGACAGCTAGCAATCAGCCCCAGCATTTT. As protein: CASTLGTASNQPQHF.

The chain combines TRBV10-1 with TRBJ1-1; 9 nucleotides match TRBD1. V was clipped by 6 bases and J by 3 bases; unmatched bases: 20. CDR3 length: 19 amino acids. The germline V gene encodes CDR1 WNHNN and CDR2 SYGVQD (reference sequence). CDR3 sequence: CASRQTGDRVFFGDTEAFF. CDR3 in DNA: TGCGCCAGCAGGCAAACGGGGGACAGGGTCTTTTTTGGGGACACTGAAGCTTTCTTT.

The CDR3 nucleotides read TGTGCCAGCAGTGACGGGGGGGCCCCAGATACGCAGTATTTT. Encoded protein: CASSDGGAPDTQYF. The V gene is TRBV6-4, the J gene TRBJ2-3, with D possibly matching TRBD2 (7 bases). The CDR3 spans 14 residues. Germline V lookup: CDR1 MRHNA, CDR2 SNTAGT. Trimming cost V 2 bases and J 4 bases, with 10 bases left between them.

The CDR3 sequence: CASSIPTGGSEAFF. The CDR3 nucleotides are TGTGCCAGTAGTATTCCGACAGGGGGGAGTGAAGCTTTCTTT. The chain has TRBV19 and TRBJ1-1, with 9 positions matching TRBD1. The CDR3 sequence is 14 residues long. Germline CDR1 LNHDA, CDR2 SQIVND (reference sequence). Trimming removed 3 bases from V and 7 bases from J; junction bases left unmatched: 6.

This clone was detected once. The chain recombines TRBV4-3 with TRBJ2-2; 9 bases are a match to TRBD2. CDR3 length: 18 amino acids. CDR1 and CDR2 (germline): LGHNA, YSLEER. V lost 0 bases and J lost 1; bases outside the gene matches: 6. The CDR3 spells CASSQDWLAGRNTGELFF. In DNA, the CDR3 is TGCGCCAGCAGCCAAGATTGGCTAGCGGGGAGGAACACCGGGGAGCTGTTTTTT.